The 20 T cell receptor beta chains presented below share a single source sample, sequenced in a study of blood T cell repertoires in COVID-19. Only in-frame clones appear in the TCRdb table, and some are missing; sequencing was by immunoSEQ multiplex PCR. The profile shows about 280,000 clones, about 85% of them singletons. Sequencing used peripheral blood. The receptor source for this set is a human donor in a cohort sampled during active COVID-19.

The chain has TRBV18 and TRBJ1-1; D ambiguous. Germline CDR1 is KGHSH and CDR2 is LQKENI. CDR3 size: 13 residues. Trimming removed 2 bases from V and 4 bases from J, with 8 bases in between. The CDR3 spells CASSPSQSTEAFF. CDR3 DNA sequence: TGTGCCAGCTCACCATCACAGAGCACTGAAGCTTTCTTT. The full variable domain, with the rest looked up from reference TRBV18 and TRBJ1-1, is NAGVMQNPRHLVRRRGQEARLRCSPMKGHSHVYWYRQLPEEGLKFMVYLQKENIIDESGMPKERFSAEFPKEGPSILRIQQVVRGDSAAYFCASSPSQSTEAFFGQGTRLTVV.

The chain links TRBV7-9 to TRBJ1-2, with 9 bases lining up with TRBD1. This CDR3 comprises 15 residues. The trim removed 5 bases at V and 1 base at J, leaving 5 bases unmatched. CDR1 and CDR2 from the germline V gene are SEHNR and FQNEAQ (reference sequence). The DNA for the CDR3 is TGTGCCAGCAGCCCAGGGACAGGGATTAACTATGGCTACACCTTC. Residues: CASSPGTGINYGYTF. Together with reference TRBV7-9 and TRBJ1-2, the CDR3 gives the full variable domain: DTGVSQNPRHKITKRGQNVTFRCDPISEHNRLYWYRQTLGQGPEFLTYFQNEAQLEKSRLLSDRFSAERPKGSFSTLEIQRTEQGDSAMYLCASSPGTGINYGYTFGSGTRLTVV.

This sequence joins TRBV3-1 (or the pseudogene TRBV3-2) and TRBJ1-1; 7 nucleotides align to TRBD1. After removal of 1 base from V and 4 bases from J, the junction contained 0 bases not matched to a gene. This CDR3 comprises 13 residues. Germline CDR1 is LGHDT and CDR2 is YNNKEL (reference sequence). CDR3 region: CASSQAGGTEAFF. CDR3 sequence (DNA): TGTGCCAGCAGCCAAGCAGGGGGCACTGAAGCTTTCTTT.

The V and J genes are TRBV5-1 and TRBJ1-2; no definite D call. V was clipped by 0 bases and J by 8 bases, with 14 bases between them. The CDR3 consists of 14 residues. Looked up from germline, CDR1 is SGHRS and CDR2 is YFSETQ. The CDR3 DNA follows: TGCGCCAGCAGCTTGGACCCGACGACGGGAGGCTACACCTTC. Its protein product is CASSLDPTTGGYTF.

The V call is TRBV5-1, the J call TRBJ2-7; 14 positions match TRBD2. Trimming at V came to 0 bases and at J to 0 bases, leaving 17 bases not matched to a gene. This CDR3 has 22 residues. In germline, CDR1 is SGHRS, CDR2 YFSETQ. Here the CDR3 reads CASSLAVSTGTSGSSGSYEQYF. The CDR3 DNA sequence: TGCGCCAGCAGCTTGGCGGTTTCCACCGGGACTAGCGGGAGCTCGGGCTCCTACGAGCAGTACTTC. The full variable domain, rest sourced from reference TRBV5-1 and TRBJ2-7, is KAGVTQTPRYLIKTRGQQVTLSCSPISGHRSVSWYQQTPGQGLQFLFEYFSETQRNKGNFPGRFSGRQFSNSRSEMNVSTLELGDSALYLCASSLAVSTGTSGSSGSYEQYFGPGTRLTVT.

The chain combines TRBV10-1 with TRBJ2-1, with D possibly TRBD2 on 5 matching bases. From germline, CDR1 is WNHNN and CDR2 SYGVQD (reference sequence). The CDR3 loop spans 14 amino acids. The V end lost 4 bases, the J end lost 10 bases, and 17 bases lay between the germline ends. CDR3: CASSGAQAGGEQFF. In DNA form, the CDR3 reads TGCGCCAGCAGTGGGGCCCAGGCCGGAGGAGAGCAGTTCTTC.

The chain employs TRBV19 and TRBJ1-5; D is unclear. The V gene lost 1 base and the J gene lost 4 bases, with 11 bases spanning the gap. CDR1 is LNHDA, CDR2 SQIVND, per germline (reference sequence). The CDR3 covers 15 residues. CDR3 DNA sequence: TGTGCCAGTAGTATAGGACGGCCACTAAATCAGCCCCAGCATTTT. Protein: CASSIGRPLNQPQHF.

V usage is TRBV6-5 and J usage is TRBJ1-2, with a tentative D call TRBD1 (5 bases). Between the trimmed V and J ends, which lost 5 bases and 11 bases, there was a span of 18 bases. The CDR3 is 13 residues long. The germline gives CDR1 MNHEY, CDR2 SVGAGI. The CDR3 DNA follows: TGTGCCAGCAGTCCCGGGACCCGGGAGAGGTACACCTTC. It encodes CASSPGTRERYTF.

This sequence joins TRBV9 and TRBJ1-2, with D unclear. This CDR3 spans 13 amino acids. Germline V gene sequence: CDR1 SGDLS, CDR2 YYNGEE. V was trimmed by 7 bases and J by 2 bases, leaving 12 bases between them. As DNA, the CDR3 is TGTGCCAGCGTGTTGGAGCCGAACTATGGCTACACCTTC. Protein: CASVLEPNYGYTF.

This clone was picked up many times. The gene calls are TRBV5-8 and TRBJ2-5, with 7 bases that match TRBD2. V shed 4 bases and J 1 base; nucleotides not matched to a gene: 7. In germline, CDR1 is SGHTS, CDR2 YDEGEE. The CDR3 extends over 15 amino acids. Written as DNA, the CDR3 is TGTGCCAGCAGCAGGCGGGAGTACCCCCAAGAGACCCAGTACTTC. Its translation is CASSRREYPQETQYF.

The gene calls are TRBV6-5 and TRBJ1-5; 7 bases match TRBD1. V dropped 2 bases and J dropped 5; count of bases not matched to a gene: 3. The CDR3 is made up of 14 amino acids. Germline V gene data show CDR1 as MNHEY and CDR2 as SVGAGI. CDR3 coding DNA: TGTGCCAGCAGTTACAACAGGGGTTATCAGCCCCAGCATTTT. Translating gives CASSYNRGYQPQHF.

V is TRBV19 and J is TRBJ2-1; D might be TRBD1 (5 bases). The CDR3 contains 14 residues. Germline CDR1 reads LNHDA; CDR2 reads SQIVND (reference sequence). Trimming took 10 bases from V and 9 from J, leaving 22 bases between them. The CDR3 loop is CATAQGGYNSEQFF. The CDR3 nucleotides are TGTGCCACGGCCCAGGGTGGCTACAACAGTGAGCAGTTCTTC.

This chain joins TRBV7-8 and TRBJ1-2, with TRBD1 identical over 10 bases. This CDR3 spans 15 amino acids. The V segment lost 4 bases and the J segment 4 bases; nucleotides outside the gene matches: 6. Germline CDR1 reads SGHVS; CDR2 reads FQNEAQ. CDR3 nucleotides: TGTGCCAGCAGCTCCTACCGGGACAGGGGCTATGGCTACACCTTC. This translates into CASSSYRDRGYGYTF.

This rearrangement joins TRBV18 to TRBJ1-2, with TRBD1 identical over 9 bases. After removal of 3 bases from V and 3 bases from J, the junction contained 5 bases not matched to a gene. Germline V CDR1 and CDR2: KGHSH, LQKENI. The CDR3 covers 15 residues. CDR3 in amino acids: CASSPGQGRDYGYTF. The CDR3 DNA is TGTGCCAGCTCACCTGGACAGGGGAGAGACTATGGCTACACCTTC. Variable domain in full (rest from reference TRBV18 and TRBJ1-2): NAGVMQNPRHLVRRRGQEARLRCSPMKGHSHVYWYRQLPEEGLKFMVYLQKENIIDESGMPKERFSAEFPKEGPSILRIQQVVRGDSAAYFCASSPGQGRDYGYTFGSGTRLTVV.

V gene TRBV5-6 combines with J gene TRBJ2-7; D might be TRBD2 (5 bases). Germline CDR1 and CDR2: SGHDT and YYEEEE. Trimming left V 4 bases short and J 1 base short, with 12 bases between. This CDR3 has 14 residues. The CDR3 DNA reads TGTGCCAGCAGCGGAGGCAGGCTTTCCTACGAGCAGTACTTC. Protein sequence: CASSGGRLSYEQYF.

Note on this clone: Compared with germline, one end of the junction differs, possibly owing to a read error. This sequence joins TRBV27 and TRBJ2-7; possible D gene TRBD2, 5 bases. Germline V gene sequence: CDR1 MNHEY, CDR2 SMNVEV (reference sequence). CDR3 length equals 18 residues. The CDR3 bases are TGTGCCAGGAGTTCCGTGAGGCCTAGCTGCTATAATGCCTACGAGCAGTACTTC. This gives the protein CARSSVRPSCYNAYEQYF.

The chain has TRBV30 and TRBJ1-2, with TRBD1 matching over 8 bases. The J segment lost 6 bases and the V segment lost 2 bases, leaving 5 bases of the junction unmatched. The CDR3 is 13 amino acids. Germline V gene lookup returns CDR1 GTSNPN and CDR2 SVGIG (reference sequence). The CDR3 DNA is TGTGCCTGGAGTAAACAGGGGGGCGATGGCTACACCTTC. Amino acids: CAWSKQGGDGYTF.

The gene calls are TRBV28 and TRBJ2-3; D is possibly TRBD1 (6 bases). Germline assignment: CDR1 MDHEN and CDR2 SYDVKM. V lost 6 bases, J lost 4 bases, and 14 bases lay in between. The CDR3 covers 14 residues. CDR3 nucleotides: TGTGCCAGCAGGGTCAATGGGGGCCCAGATACGCAGTATTTT. This codes for CASRVNGGPDTQYF.

The chain combines TRBV7-3 with TRBJ2-7; weak D call: TRBD1 (6 bases). V dropped 2 bases and J dropped 1 base, with 12 bases sitting between them. The CDR3 contains 15 residues. The germline CDR1 and CDR2 sequences are SGHTA and FQGTGA. The CDR3 spells CASSLEQGRSYEQYF. CDR3 in DNA: TGTGCCAGCAGCTTAGAACAGGGTCGTTCCTACGAGCAGTACTTC.

This chain uses TRBV15 with TRBJ1-1, with D perhaps matching TRBD1 (5 bases). This CDR3 spans 11 amino acids. V was trimmed by 2 bases and J by 7 bases, leaving 5 bases between them. Germline CDR1 is LNHNV and CDR2 is YYDKDF (reference sequence). The CDR3 DNA is TGTGCCACCAGCAGACAGGGTGAAGCTTTCTTT. Translation: CATSRQGEAFF.